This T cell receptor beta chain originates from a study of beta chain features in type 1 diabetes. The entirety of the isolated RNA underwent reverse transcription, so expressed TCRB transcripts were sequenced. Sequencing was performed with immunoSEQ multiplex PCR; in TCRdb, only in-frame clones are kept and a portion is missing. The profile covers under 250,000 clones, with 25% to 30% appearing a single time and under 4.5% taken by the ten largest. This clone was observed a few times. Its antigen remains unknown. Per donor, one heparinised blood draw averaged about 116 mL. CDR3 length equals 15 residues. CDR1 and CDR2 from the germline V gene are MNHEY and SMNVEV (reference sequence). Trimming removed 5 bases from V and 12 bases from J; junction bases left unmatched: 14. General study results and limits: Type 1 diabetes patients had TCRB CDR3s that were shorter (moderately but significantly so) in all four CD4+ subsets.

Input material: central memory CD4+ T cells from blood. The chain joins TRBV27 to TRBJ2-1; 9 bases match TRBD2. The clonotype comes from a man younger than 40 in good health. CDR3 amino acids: CASSPSQPGLAMQFF. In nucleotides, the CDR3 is TGTGCCAGCAGTCCCTCCCAACCGGGACTAGCTATGCAGTTCTTC.